The entry below gives a single T cell receptor (beta chain) sequence along with its context. This clone was seen a few times. Its antigen is still unknown. One base away there is no much larger clone; base qualities are not given. CDR1 and CDR2 (MNHEY, SVGAGI) derive from the germline V gene. The germline V end is reduced by 8 bases and the J end by 8 bases; junction bases left unmatched: 11. From cysteine to phenylalanine, the CDR3 is 14 amino acids long. The only DNA kept is the CDR3, 42 bases in frame from the first base. TCRbeta CDR3 regions were amplified from genomic DNA using the immunoSEQ Assay, a bias-controlled multiplex PCR. Per the source publication's procedure: The number of nucleated cells in each sample was estimated from the amplification of reference gene primers within the assay. To quantify the absolute abundance of each unique TCRbeta CDR3 rearrangement, sequence reads were collapsed and filtered. Productive Simpson clonality was computed per sample as the square root of Simpson's diversity index over productive rearrangements. Not all clones reach the TCRdb copy of this immuneACCESS table, which keeps in-frame sequences only. Checked studies attribute under half of the gap to unresolved V genes and leave the rest unexplained. From that table come the V and J calls and clone size; the DNA was used to work out D and trimming. The sample table lists tens of thousands of clones, roughly 90% of them with a count of one. The ten largest clones take up about 27% of the sample.

This record belongs to a study of blood T cell repertoires in COVID-19 (dated by TCRdb to 2018 to 2020). General notes on the study: Collaborator samples came from the United States, Italy and Spain and covered acute and convalescent phases of COVID-19. The material from the prospective study consisted of cDNA or gDNA derived from T cells, B-cell-depleted T cells, or PBMCs. The dataset comprised deeply sampled blood TCRbeta repertoires from subjects exposed to, actively infected with, or recovered from COVID-19. The repertoires were made available in a free public database intended to serve as a resource for research on the immune response to SARS-CoV-2. Samples were obtained from the ongoing ImmuneRACE study (first 160 participants) and from 1,254 subjects provided by 6 global collaborators. A de-identified subject ID, COVID-19 status, age in years and sex were almost always included in the sample metadata. Where HLA class I and class II types were available, the types were taken from metadata supplied by the sample provider, not from assay-based typing. Results the study describes overall, beyond this receptor: Clinical and demographic metadata were provided uncurated, with the amount varying by source and participant.

Each collaborating institution followed its own protocols to collect whole blood in K2EDTA tubes. For TCRbeta analysis, collaborators shipped samples as frozen whole blood, isolated PBMCs, or DNA extracted from either of those sample types. What was sequenced was peripheral blood. This TCR derives from a woman aged 80 or older with acute or convalescent COVID-19. Recombination connected TRBV6-5 to TRBJ1-2, with 10 central nucleotides matching TRBD1. CDR3 region: CASSPSDRGRGYTF. The sequence in DNA is TGTGCCAGCTCCCCGTCGGACAGGGGGAGAGGCTACACCTTC.